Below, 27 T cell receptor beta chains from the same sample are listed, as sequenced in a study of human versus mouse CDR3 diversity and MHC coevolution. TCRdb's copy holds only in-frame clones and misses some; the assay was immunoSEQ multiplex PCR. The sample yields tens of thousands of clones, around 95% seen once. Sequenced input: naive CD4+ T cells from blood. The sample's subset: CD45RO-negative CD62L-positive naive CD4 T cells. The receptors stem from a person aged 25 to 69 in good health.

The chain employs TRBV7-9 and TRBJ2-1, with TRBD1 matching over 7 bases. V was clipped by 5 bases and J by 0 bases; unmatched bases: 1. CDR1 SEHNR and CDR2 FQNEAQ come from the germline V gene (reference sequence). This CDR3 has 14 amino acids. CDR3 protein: CASSRDSSYNEQFF. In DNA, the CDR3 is TGTGCCAGCAGCAGGGACAGCTCCTACAATGAGCAGTTCTTC.

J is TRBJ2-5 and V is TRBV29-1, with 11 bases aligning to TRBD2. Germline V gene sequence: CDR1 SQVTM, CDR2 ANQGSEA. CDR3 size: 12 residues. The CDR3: CSAGTSGETQYF. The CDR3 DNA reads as TGCAGTGCCGGGACTAGCGGAGAGACCCAGTACTTC.

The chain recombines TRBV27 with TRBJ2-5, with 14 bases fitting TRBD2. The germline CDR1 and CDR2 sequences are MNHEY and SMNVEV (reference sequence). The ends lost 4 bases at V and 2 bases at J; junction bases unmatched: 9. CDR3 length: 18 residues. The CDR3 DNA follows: TGTGCCAGCAGTTCCCCGGGACTAGCGGGGGCCTCACAAGAGACCCAGTACTTC. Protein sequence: CASSSPGLAGASQETQYF.

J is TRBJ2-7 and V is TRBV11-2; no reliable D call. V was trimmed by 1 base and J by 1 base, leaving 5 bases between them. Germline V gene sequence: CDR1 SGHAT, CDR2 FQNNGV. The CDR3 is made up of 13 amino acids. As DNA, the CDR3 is TGTGCCAGCAGCTTAGCCCTTTCCTACGAGCAGTACTTC. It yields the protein CASSLALSYEQYF.

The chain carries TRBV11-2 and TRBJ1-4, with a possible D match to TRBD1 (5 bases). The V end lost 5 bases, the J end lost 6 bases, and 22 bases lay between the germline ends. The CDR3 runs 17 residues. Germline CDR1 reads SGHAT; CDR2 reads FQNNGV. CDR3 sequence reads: CASSARDGDYRDEKLFF. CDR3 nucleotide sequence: TGTGCCAGCAGCGCCCGGGACGGGGACTACCGTGATGAAAAACTGTTTTTT.

The chain's CDR3 is CASSYDPGEAFF. The CDR3 DNA sequence: TGTGCCAGCAGTTACGACCCAGGTGAAGCTTTCTTT. The chain is built from TRBV6-6 and TRBJ1-1; no reliable D call. The CDR3 contains 12 residues. CDR1 is MNHNY and CDR2 is SVGAGI in the germline V gene (reference sequence). Between the trimmed V and J ends, which lost 2 bases and 7 bases, there was a span of 8 bases.

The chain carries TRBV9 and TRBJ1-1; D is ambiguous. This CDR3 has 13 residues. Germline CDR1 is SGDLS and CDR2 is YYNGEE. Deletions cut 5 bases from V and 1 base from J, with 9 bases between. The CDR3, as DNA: TGTGCCAGCAGGACACATCCGAACACTGAAGCTTTCTTT. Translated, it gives CASRTHPNTEAFF. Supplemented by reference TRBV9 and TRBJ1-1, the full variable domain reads DSGVTQTPKHLITATGQRVTLRCSPRSGDLSVYWYQQSLDQGLQFLIQYYNGEERAKGNILERFSAQQFPDLHSELNLSSLELGDSALYFCASRTHPNTEAFFGQGTRLTVV.

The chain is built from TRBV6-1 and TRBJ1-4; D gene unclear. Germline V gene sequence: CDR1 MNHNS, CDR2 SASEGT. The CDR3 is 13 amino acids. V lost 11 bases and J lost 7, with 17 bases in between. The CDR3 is CAGMGFRGEKLFF. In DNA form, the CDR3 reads TGTGCCGGCATGGGGTTCCGGGGTGAAAAACTGTTTTTT.

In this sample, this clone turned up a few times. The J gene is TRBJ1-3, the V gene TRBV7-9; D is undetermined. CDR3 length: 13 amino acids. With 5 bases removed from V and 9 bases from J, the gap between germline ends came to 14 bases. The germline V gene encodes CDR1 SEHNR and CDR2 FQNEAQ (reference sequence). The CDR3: CASSPREESTIYF. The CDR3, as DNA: TGTGCCAGCAGCCCCCGTGAGGAGAGCACCATATATTTT. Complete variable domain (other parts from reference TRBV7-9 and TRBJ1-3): DTGVSQNPRHKITKRGQNVTFRCDPISEHNRLYWYRQTLGQGPEFLTYFQNEAQLEKSRLLSDRFSAERPKGSFSTLEIQRTEQGDSAMYLCASSPREESTIYFGEGSWLTVV.

In nucleotides, the CDR3 is TGTGCCAGCAGTTTCCTGAGGACAGGGAACACTGAAGCTTTCTTT. Protein: CASSFLRTGNTEAFF. The chain employs TRBV27 and TRBJ1-1; 7 nucleotides align to TRBD1. The CDR3 covers 15 residues. The germline CDR1 and CDR2 sequences are MNHEY and SMNVEV (reference sequence). J lost 1 base, V lost 3 bases, and 5 bases had no gene match.

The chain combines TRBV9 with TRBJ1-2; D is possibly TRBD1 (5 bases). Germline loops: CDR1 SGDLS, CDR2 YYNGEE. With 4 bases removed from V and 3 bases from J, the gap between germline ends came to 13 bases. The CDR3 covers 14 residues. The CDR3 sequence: CASSPRWGDYGYTF. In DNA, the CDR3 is TGTGCCAGCAGCCCCCGCTGGGGGGACTATGGCTACACCTTC.

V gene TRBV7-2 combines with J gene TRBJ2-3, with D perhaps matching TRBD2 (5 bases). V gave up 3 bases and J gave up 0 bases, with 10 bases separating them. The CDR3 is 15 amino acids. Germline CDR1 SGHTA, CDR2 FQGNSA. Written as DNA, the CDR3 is TGTGCCAGCAGCTTTGGAAGGACTAGCACAGATACGCAGTATTTT. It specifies CASSFGRTSTDTQYF.

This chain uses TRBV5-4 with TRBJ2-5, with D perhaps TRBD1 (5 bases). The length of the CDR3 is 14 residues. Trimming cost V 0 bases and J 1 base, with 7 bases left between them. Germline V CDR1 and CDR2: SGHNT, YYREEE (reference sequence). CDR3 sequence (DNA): TGTGCCAGCAGCTTGGGGCAGGGCCAAGAGACCCAGTACTTC. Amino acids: CASSLGQGQETQYF.

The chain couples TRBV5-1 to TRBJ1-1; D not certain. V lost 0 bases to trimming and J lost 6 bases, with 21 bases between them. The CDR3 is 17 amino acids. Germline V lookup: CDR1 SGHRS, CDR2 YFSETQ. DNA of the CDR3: TGCGCCAGCAGCTTGGTATCGCTTGGAGAGCACTATCCTGAAGCTTTCTTT. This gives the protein CASSLVSLGEHYPEAFF.

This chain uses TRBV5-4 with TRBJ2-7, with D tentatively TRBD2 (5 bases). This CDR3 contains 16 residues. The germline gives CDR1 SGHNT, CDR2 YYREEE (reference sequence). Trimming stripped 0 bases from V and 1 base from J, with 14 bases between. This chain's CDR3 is CASSLGPRAPSYEQYF. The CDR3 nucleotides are TGTGCCAGCAGCTTGGGCCCGCGGGCGCCATCCTACGAGCAGTACTTC.

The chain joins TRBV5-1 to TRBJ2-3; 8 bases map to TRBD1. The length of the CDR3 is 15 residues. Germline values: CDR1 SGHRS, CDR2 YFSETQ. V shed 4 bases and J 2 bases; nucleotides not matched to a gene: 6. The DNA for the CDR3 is TGCGCCAGCAGCATTCCGGGACAGGACACAGATACGCAGTATTTT. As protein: CASSIPGQDTDTQYF.

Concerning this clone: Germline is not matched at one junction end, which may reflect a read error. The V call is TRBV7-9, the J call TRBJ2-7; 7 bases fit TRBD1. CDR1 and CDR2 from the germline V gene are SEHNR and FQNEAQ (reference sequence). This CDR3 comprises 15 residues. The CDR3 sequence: CASSLFNPGQLPGDF. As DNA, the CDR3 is TGTGCCAGCAGCTTATTTAACCCGGGACAGTTGCCCGGGGACTTC.

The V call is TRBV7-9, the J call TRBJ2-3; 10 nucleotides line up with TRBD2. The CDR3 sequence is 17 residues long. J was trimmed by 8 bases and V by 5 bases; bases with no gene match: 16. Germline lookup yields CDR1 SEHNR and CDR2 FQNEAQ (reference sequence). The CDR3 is CASSQPGVAGGRGTQYF. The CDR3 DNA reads TGTGCCAGCAGCCAACCTGGAGTAGCGGGAGGACGAGGTACGCAGTATTTT.

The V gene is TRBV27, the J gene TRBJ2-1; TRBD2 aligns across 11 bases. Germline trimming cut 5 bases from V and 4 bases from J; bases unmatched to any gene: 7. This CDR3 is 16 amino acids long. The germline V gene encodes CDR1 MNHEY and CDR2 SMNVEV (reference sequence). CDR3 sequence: CASSPPGLAAYNEQFF. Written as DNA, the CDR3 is TGTGCCAGCAGTCCTCCGGGACTAGCGGCTTACAATGAGCAGTTCTTC.

CDR3 in DNA: TGTGCCAGCAGCGGGGGTTGGTACGAGCAGTACTTC. It encodes CASSGGWYEQYF. The gene calls are TRBV2 and TRBJ2-7; D is possibly TRBD2 (6 bases). CDR1 and CDR2 from the germline V gene are SNHLY and FYNNEI. The CDR3 has 12 amino acids. The germline V and J ends were trimmed by 6 bases and 4 bases, with 10 bases remaining between them.

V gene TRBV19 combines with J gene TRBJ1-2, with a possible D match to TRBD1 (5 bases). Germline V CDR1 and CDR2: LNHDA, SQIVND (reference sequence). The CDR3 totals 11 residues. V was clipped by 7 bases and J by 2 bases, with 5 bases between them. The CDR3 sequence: CASTGNYGYTF. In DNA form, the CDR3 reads TGTGCCAGTACAGGGAACTATGGCTACACCTTC.

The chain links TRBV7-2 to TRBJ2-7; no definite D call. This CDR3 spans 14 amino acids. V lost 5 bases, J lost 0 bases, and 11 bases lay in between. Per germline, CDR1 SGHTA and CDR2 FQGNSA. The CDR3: CASSPTLNSYEQYF. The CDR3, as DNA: TGTGCCAGCAGCCCAACACTAAACTCCTACGAGCAGTACTTC.

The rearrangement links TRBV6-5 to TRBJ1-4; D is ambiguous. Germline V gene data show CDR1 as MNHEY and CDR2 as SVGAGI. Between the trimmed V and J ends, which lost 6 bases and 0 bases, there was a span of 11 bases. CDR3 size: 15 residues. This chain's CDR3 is CASRTSGSTNEKLFF. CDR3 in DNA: TGTGCCAGCAGGACAAGCGGGTCAACTAATGAAAAACTGTTTTTT.

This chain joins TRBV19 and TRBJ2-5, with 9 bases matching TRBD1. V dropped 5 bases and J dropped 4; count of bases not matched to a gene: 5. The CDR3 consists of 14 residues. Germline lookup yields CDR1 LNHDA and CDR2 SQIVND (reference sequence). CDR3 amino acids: CASSPGTGPETQYF. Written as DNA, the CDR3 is TGTGCCAGTAGTCCCGGGACAGGGCCAGAGACCCAGTACTTC. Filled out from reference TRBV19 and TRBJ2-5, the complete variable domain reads DGGITQSPKYLFRKEGQNVTLSCEQNLNHDAMYWYRQDPGQGLRLIYYSQIVNDFQKGDIAEGYSVSREKKESFPLTVTSAQKNPTAFYLCASSPGTGPETQYFGPGTRLLVL.

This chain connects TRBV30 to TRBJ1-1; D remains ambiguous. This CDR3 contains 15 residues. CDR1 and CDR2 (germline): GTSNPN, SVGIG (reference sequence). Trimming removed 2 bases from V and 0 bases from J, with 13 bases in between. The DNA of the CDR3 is TGTGCCTGGAGTCTCTGGCGGGCGATGAACACTGAAGCTTTCTTT. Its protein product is CAWSLWRAMNTEAFF.

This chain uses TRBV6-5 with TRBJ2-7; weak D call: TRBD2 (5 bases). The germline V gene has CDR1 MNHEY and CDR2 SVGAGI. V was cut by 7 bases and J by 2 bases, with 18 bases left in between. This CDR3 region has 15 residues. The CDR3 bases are TGTGCCAGCACCCTCGGAGGCACGAACACCTACGAGCAGTACTTC. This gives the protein CASTLGGTNTYEQYF.

The CDR3 is CASSLRPRSDYGYTF. The CDR3, as DNA: TGTGCCAGCAGCTTAAGACCCCGAAGCGACTATGGCTACACCTTC. The J gene is TRBJ1-2, the V gene TRBV7-6, with no clear D. V lost 2 bases, J lost 3 bases, and 13 bases lay in between. The germline V gene encodes CDR1 SGHVS and CDR2 FNYEAQ. This CDR3 region has 15 residues.